The source of this T cell receptor (beta chain) is a study of T cell responses to AZD1222 COVID-19 vaccine. Profiled with immunoSEQ multiplex PCR; TCRdb holds only in-frame clones, not every one. The sample records 150,000 or so clones, roughly 86% being singletons. The V gene end was trimmed by 2 bases and the J gene end by 0 bases; junction bases not matched to a gene: 11. The germline V gene has CDR1 SQVTM and CDR2 ANQGSEA. This CDR3 has 18 amino acids. This receptor was identified in an adult in good health. The chain combines TRBV29-1 with TRBJ1-3; the match to TRBD1 covers 9 bases. Sequenced here: peripheral blood, sampled on day 0 of AZD1222 vaccination. Here the CDR3 reads CSVEPIGGQGTSGNTIYF. In DNA, the CDR3 is TGCAGCGTTGAACCTATAGGAGGACAGGGGACCTCTGGAAACACCATATATTTT.